This T cell receptor (beta chain) was sequenced in a study of shared clonotypes between healthy human individuals. Naive CD8 isolation took CD45RO-negative cells positively selected for CCR7 and excluded terminally differentiated effector memory CD45RA+ cells. The donors were adults (healthy and HIV-negative) with no recent acute infections or vaccinations. Each sample came from a Caucasian adult donor living in Nashville, Tennessee. The germline V gene has CDR1 SGDLS and CDR2 YYNGEE. The CDR3 runs 15 residues. Trimming took off 4 bases at V and 0 bases at J, with 11 bases between the two ends. Some clones are missing from TCRdb's copy, which holds only in-frame ones; the method was immunoSEQ multiplex PCR. The sample lists about 2,200,000 clones, 85% to 95% seen once, with roughly 1.7% in the top ten.

This clonotype was sampled from a man between 18 and 35 years old in good health. Some clones in this sample may be carry-over from other donors' samples. The chain combines TRBV9 with TRBJ1-3; D uncertain. Specimen: naive CD8+ T cells from PBMCs. The CDR3 loop is CASSPRTDSGNTIYF. The CDR3 coding sequence is TGTGCCAGCAGCCCTAGGACGGACTCTGGAAACACCATATATTTT.